Following are 12 T cell receptor beta chains from one sample sequenced in a study of T cell responses to AZD1222 COVID-19 vaccine. Clones were sequenced by immunoSEQ multiplex PCR, and TCRdb holds only the in-frame ones, with some missing. In the table there are roughly 120,000 clones, around 88% of which are singletons. The source material was peripheral blood, sampled on day 0 of AZD1222 vaccination. The receptors here all came from an adult in good health.

The rearrangement links TRBV7-3 to TRBJ2-7; TRBD2 aligns across 10 bases. Unmatched junction bases numbered 2, after V lost 5 bases and J lost 1 base. Per the germline V gene, CDR1 is SGHTA and CDR2 is FQGTGA. The CDR3 has 14 residues. The CDR3 spells CASSRAGGSYEQYF. In DNA form, the CDR3 reads TGTGCCAGCAGCCGAGCGGGAGGGTCCTACGAGCAGTACTTC.

This chain links TRBV7-8 with TRBJ2-7; D is ambiguous. CDR3 length: 15 amino acids. Germline V gene lookup returns CDR1 SGHVS and CDR2 FQNEAQ. Trimming left V 0 bases short and J 0 bases short, with 9 bases between. The CDR3 DNA is TGTGCCAGCAGCTTAGCGCTGTCACCCTCCTACGAGCAGTACTTC. Its protein is CASSLALSPSYEQYF.

The chain employs TRBV30 and TRBJ1-2; D remains unclear. V lost 3 bases to trimming and J lost 4 bases, with 9 bases between them. Germline assignment: CDR1 GTSNPN and CDR2 SVGIG (reference sequence). The CDR3 covers 12 residues. Written as DNA, the CDR3 is TGTGCCTGGAGGAACAACATCTATGGCTACACCTTC. As protein: CAWRNNIYGYTF.

The chain links TRBV2 to TRBJ1-2; the D gene is possibly TRBD1 (6 bases). Trimming removed 6 bases from V and 10 bases from J, with 15 bases in between. From germline, CDR1 is SNHLY and CDR2 FYNNEI. This CDR3 region has 12 residues. CDR3 residues: CASSVITGFYTF. The CDR3, as DNA: TGTGCCAGCAGCGTGATAACAGGGTTCTACACCTTC.

This chain links TRBV18 with TRBJ1-1; a possible D gene is TRBD1 (5 bases). CDR3 length equals 14 residues. Germline CDR1 and CDR2: KGHSH and LQKENI. Trimming cost V 5 bases and J 1 base, with 11 bases left between them. The chain's CDR3 is CASSTDTGNTEAFF. The DNA of the CDR3 is TGTGCCAGCTCAACGGACACCGGGAACACTGAAGCTTTCTTT.

V is TRBV25-1 and J is TRBJ2-4, with D perhaps TRBD2 (5 bases). With 7 bases removed from V and 8 bases from J, the gap between germline ends came to 15 bases. Germline values: CDR1 MGHDK, CDR2 SYGVNS. The CDR3 is 13 amino acids. CDR3 sequence: CASIGPYGDIQYF. The CDR3 DNA sequence: TGTGCCAGCATTGGACCCTACGGGGACATTCAGTACTTC.

The chain couples TRBV5-6 to TRBJ1-6; TRBD1 matches 7 bases. The CDR3 totals 14 residues. Germline CDR1 SGHDT, CDR2 YYEEEE. J was trimmed by 0 bases and V by 7 bases; bases with no gene match: 1. CDR3 nucleotide sequence: TGTGCCAGCCGACAGGGCTCCTATAATTCACCCCTCCACTTT. Residues: CASRQGSYNSPLHF.

CDR3 in DNA: TGCGCCAGCAGCTCGACAGTGAGTAATGAAAAACTGTTTTTT. It encodes CASSSTVSNEKLFF. The chain has TRBV5-1 and TRBJ1-4; D may be TRBD1 (5 bases). Germline V gives CDR1 SGHRS, CDR2 YFSETQ. The V end lost 3 bases, the J end lost 4 bases, and 10 bases lay between the germline ends. This CDR3 spans 14 amino acids.

The chain uses TRBV6-2 or TRBV6-3 and TRBJ2-1; 7 bases are a match to TRBD1. Germline loops: CDR1 MNHEY, CDR2 SVGEGT. This CDR3 has 16 residues. V dropped 5 bases and J dropped 8; count of bases not matched to a gene: 15. The CDR3 region is CASSRTSQGPPHEQFF. The CDR3 DNA reads as TGTGCCAGCAGTCGAACATCACAGGGGCCCCCCCATGAGCAGTTCTTC.

Concerning this clone: Other nucleotide sequences from this sample produce the same CDR3. The J gene is TRBJ1-2, the V gene TRBV30; no firm D call. Trimming removed 1 base from V and 2 bases from J, with 5 bases in between. Germline-derived CDR1 and CDR2 are GTSNPN and SVGIG (reference sequence). This CDR3 has 12 residues. The CDR3 reads CAWSGGNYGYTF. For the CDR3, the DNA is TGTGCCTGGAGTGGGGGAAACTATGGCTACACCTTC.

The rearrangement joins TRBV3-1 (or the pseudogene TRBV3-2) to TRBJ1-2; D is unresolved. The CDR3 contains 16 residues. The germline V and J ends were trimmed by 5 bases and 6 bases, with 22 bases remaining between them. The germline CDR1 and CDR2 sequences are LGHDT and YNNKEL (reference sequence). This chain's CDR3 is CASSSPFRLRVHGYTF. In nucleotides, the CDR3 is TGTGCCAGCAGCTCCCCTTTTAGACTCCGGGTGCATGGCTACACCTTC.

The chain joins TRBV18 to TRBJ1-1; D unclear. Per germline, CDR1 KGHSH and CDR2 LQKENI. V was cut by 6 bases and J by 0 bases, with 8 bases left in between. CDR3 size: 13 residues. This CDR3 is CASSDGMNTEAFF. The CDR3 DNA sequence: TGTGCCAGCTCGGACGGAATGAACACTGAAGCTTTCTTT.